The clone carrying this TCR beta chain was detected only once. The antigen is not known. This may arise from a read error, as a much more abundant clone is one base away. Oncomine TCR Beta short-read sequencing was applied to DNA from cultured CD4+ T cells. Scientists extracted genomic DNA from CD4+ T cells grown in culture. TCRdb fed the PCR reads into MiXCR, producing one record per CDR3 protein. This sample has roughly 6,600 distinct CDR3 sequences; 22% occur once, and the top ten carry over 20%. Treatment in this sample: approximately nine-day PBMC culture with coronavirus spike peptide pools or control peptides (ViraFEST assay). TCR sequencing followed the expansion of antigen-specific T cells with peptide pools in ViraFEST. Recorded positive PCR dates fall between March and December 2020, preceding US Alpha, Beta and Delta variants. Alongside around 9.2 IU/ml IL-2 and about 10 ug/ml peptide pools, PBMCs were cultured at some 2 million per well.

Losses at the gene ends were 4 bases for V and 2 bases for J; bases not matched to a gene: 8. The germline gives CDR1 MNHEY, CDR2 SMNVEV (reference sequence). The CDR3 is 15 amino acids. The data belong to a study of vaccination and CD4 T cells after COVID-19. This TCR came from a human donor who had recovered from COVID-19. This sequence joins TRBV27 and TRBJ2-7, with 7 bases aligning to TRBD1. The source material was CD4+ T cells from blood, cultured in vitro, sampled after SARS-CoV-2 vaccination. The CDR3 spells CASSSRTGTAYEQYF. The CDR3 DNA sequence: TGTGCCAGCAGTTCACGGACAGGTACTGCCTACGAGCAGTACTTC.